This T cell receptor beta chain was recorded in a study of cytomegalovirus exposure and HLA in healthy donors. Study-wide results and limits: According to reports, the classifier identified cytomegalovirus status with high specificity and sensitivity. Immune exposure was documented only through CMV serostatus. Prior analysis indicated that the majority of TCR beta V segments exhibited productivity approximately 87% or approximately 30% of the time.

The trim removed 4 bases at V and 0 bases at J, leaving 8 bases unmatched. CDR3 length: 16 amino acids. The germline CDR1 and CDR2 sequences are KGHSH and LQKENI. To note about this clone: Its antigen is not identified.

13 Jbeta primers and 60 Vbeta primers were used for the PCR. In the original analysis: About 12 million of roughly 81 million unique TCR beta chains were shared, per a later count. Sequenced by immunoSEQ multiplex PCR; TCRdb stores in-frame clones only, minus some. The D gene and trimming were derived from the DNA, and the V and J assignments and clone size from that table. Of tens of thousands of clones listed, about three quarters are singletons. Sequenced: PBMCs. This chain links TRBV18 with TRBJ1-1; TRBD1 agrees at 7 bases. The TCR comes from a woman in her 40s in good health and CMV-seropositive. CDR3: CASSHPGTDLNTEAFF. The CDR3 DNA is TGTGCCAGCTCACACCCCGGGACAGATCTGAACACTGAAGCTTTCTTT.